What follows describes a single T cell receptor beta chain. The target antigen is unknown. Clones were sequenced by immunoSEQ multiplex PCR, and TCRdb holds only the in-frame ones, with some missing. The sample has 60,000 to 85,000 clones, roughly 95% seen once. This sample is drawn from a study of cytomegalovirus exposure and HLA in healthy donors. The CDR3 has 17 residues. V was clipped by 4 bases and J by 2 bases; unmatched bases: 9. CDR1 is LNHDA, CDR2 SQIVND, per germline (reference sequence). The study's findings and limits: Some TCR beta chains (roughly 150 of them) were listed as cytomegalovirus-associated. First-cohort TCR clusters tended to co-occur in the 120 or so validation repertoires, a later analysis found.

The donors were in the roughly 120-subject validation cohort, distinct from the roughly 720-subject first cohort. The rearrangement joins TRBV19 to TRBJ2-2, with TRBD2 identical over 8 bases. The clonotype comes from a woman under 30 in good health and CMV-seropositive. The sequencing input was PBMCs. The chain's CDR3 is CASSTILAGQNTGELFF. The CDR3 nucleotides read TGTGCCAGTAGTACGATCTTAGCGGGACAAAACACCGGGGAGCTGTTTTTT.